This T cell receptor beta chain appears in the sequencing data of a study of CXCR3-negative and CXCR3-positive naive CD8 T cells. Study-wide points: CXCR3-positive naive cells carried more hydrophobic TRB CDR3s than CXCR3-negative ones. TRBV-TRBJ usage was alike in naive CXCR3-negative and CXCR3-positive cells but differed in memory cells. Memory CD8+ cells showed much lower diversity, while both naive subsets were comparably high.

As to this clonotype: Its specificity is unknown.

Through 5' RACE with UMI labels, the TRB cDNA libraries were prepared. TCRdb reprocessed the 5' RACE reads, with one entry per CDR3 protein and no DNA. This listing includes some 60,000 distinct CDR3 sequences. Germline CDR1 and CDR2: SGHDT and YYEEEE. CDR3 length equals 16 residues. The chain is built from TRBV5-6 and TRBJ2-1; TCRdb gives TRBD1 as the D gene, but with no DNA this cannot be confirmed. The specimen was naive CXCR3+ CD8+ T cells from blood. The subset is: CD45RO-CCR7+CD27+CD95- naive CD8+ T cells expressing CXCR3 (TNR3+). This receptor was identified in a human donor in good health. Some clones in this sample may be carry-over from other donors' samples. The CDR3 is CASSLVRDRVNNEQFF.